Following are 14 T cell receptor beta chains from one sample sequenced in a study of blood T cell repertoires in COVID-19. The method was immunoSEQ multiplex PCR; TCRdb's version includes in-frame clones alone and lacks a portion of them. Here the sample spans a few hundred thousand clones, approximately 90% being singletons. The sample comprised PBMCs or T cells enriched from blood (not recorded which). The source of these receptors is a woman between 50 and 59 years old who had recovered from COVID-19.

Only a few counts were recorded for this clone. The chain's CDR3 is CASSQGGLAYEQYF. CDR3 nucleotides: TGCGCCAGCAGCCAAGGCGGGTTGGCCTACGAGCAGTACTTC. The V and J genes are TRBV4-3 and TRBJ2-7, with D possibly TRBD2 on 5 matching bases. The CDR3 loop spans 14 amino acids. CDR1 and CDR2 (germline): LGHNA, YSLEER. Trimming removed 1 base from V and 2 bases from J, with 9 bases in between.

In DNA form, the CDR3 reads TGTGCCAGCAGTTTATCCCAGGGGGGTAACTATGGCTACACCTTC. Its translation is CASSLSQGGNYGYTF. The chain couples TRBV28 to TRBJ1-2, with 7 bases identical to TRBD1. The germline V gene has CDR1 MDHEN and CDR2 SYDVKM. CDR3 size: 15 residues. The V segment lost 1 base and the J segment 1 base; nucleotides outside the gene matches: 3.

The chain uses TRBV28 and TRBJ1-4; D may be TRBD1 (5 bases). CDR3 length equals 14 residues. CDR1 is MDHEN, CDR2 SYDVKM, per germline. Trimming took 1 base from V and 4 from J, leaving 7 bases between them. CDR3: CASSLSGFNEKLFF. For the CDR3, the DNA is TGTGCCAGCAGTTTATCAGGGTTTAATGAAAAACTGTTTTTT.

The chain employs TRBV2 and TRBJ1-4; possible D gene TRBD1, 5 bases. The germline CDR1 and CDR2 sequences are SNHLY and FYNNEI. This CDR3 is built from 15 residues. V was clipped by 1 base and J by 8 bases, with 14 bases between them. The CDR3 sequence: CASSEGGREGEKLFF. The CDR3, as DNA: TGTGCCAGCAGTGAAGGGGGCAGGGAGGGCGAAAAACTGTTTTTT.

The V call is TRBV7-2, the J call TRBJ1-6; weak D call: TRBD1 (5 bases). V shed 5 bases and J shed 13 bases, with 24 bases lying between them. Germline V gene sequence: CDR1 SGHTA, CDR2 FQGNSA. The CDR3 length is 16 residues. The CDR3 is CASSQGLLYSREPLHF. The DNA for the CDR3 is TGTGCCAGCAGCCAGGGACTTCTATATTCCCGTGAGCCCCTCCACTTT. The complete variable domain, with remaining parts taken from reference TRBV7-2 and TRBJ1-6, reads GAGVSQSPSNKVTEKGKDVELRCDPISGHTALYWYRQSLGQGLEFLIYFQGNSAPDKSGLPSDRFSAERTGGSVSTLTIQRTQQEDSAVYLCASSQGLLYSREPLHFGNGTRLTVT.

The V gene is TRBV7-9, the J gene TRBJ2-4, with D perhaps TRBD1 (5 bases). The CDR3 is 15 amino acids. Trimming took off 1 base at V and 5 bases at J, with 12 bases between the two ends. Germline CDR1 is SEHNR and CDR2 is FQNEAQ (reference sequence). CDR3 loop: CASSLGQGLENIQYF. DNA for the CDR3: TGTGCCAGCAGCTTAGGGCAGGGATTGGAAAACATTCAGTACTTC.

CDR3 nucleotide sequence: TGCGCCAGCAGCTTTCAGGGTGTAGCTTTCTTT. This translates into CASSFQGVAFF. The chain carries TRBV5-1 and TRBJ1-1; D may be TRBD1 (5 bases). V lost 2 bases and J 10 bases, leaving 9 bases between the germline ends. The CDR3 runs to 11 residues. Germline V gene lookup returns CDR1 SGHRS and CDR2 YFSETQ.

The genes are TRBV27 and TRBJ1-2; 9 positions match TRBD1. This CDR3 contains 14 residues. Per germline, CDR1 MNHEY and CDR2 SMNVEV (reference sequence). The trim removed 5 bases at V and 2 bases at J, leaving 3 bases unmatched. CDR3 coding DNA: TGTGCCAGCAGTAGAGACAGGGGGAACTATGGCTACACCTTC. This codes for CASSRDRGNYGYTF.

The genes are TRBV5-5 and TRBJ1-6, with TRBD1 as a possible D gene (5 bases). Trimming took 0 bases from V and 10 from J, leaving 17 bases between them. CDR3 length: 16 residues. Germline values: CDR1 SGHKS, CDR2 YYEKEE (reference sequence). CDR3 in amino acids: CASSLVSQGGNSPLHF. Written as DNA, the CDR3 is TGTGCCAGCAGCTTGGTTAGCCAGGGCGGGAACTCACCCCTCCACTTT. The whole variable domain, remainder taken from reference TRBV5-5 and TRBJ1-6, is DAGVTQSPTHLIKTRGQQVTLRCSPISGHKSVSWYQQVLGQGPQFIFQYYEKEERGRGNFPDRFSARQFPNYSSELNVNALLLGDSALYLCASSLVSQGGNSPLHFGNGTRLTVT.

The rearrangement uses TRBV28 and TRBJ1-1, with 9 bases matching TRBD1. Germline V gene lookup returns CDR1 MDHEN and CDR2 SYDVKM. CDR3 size: 15 residues. V lost 0 bases, J lost 2 bases, and 1 base stayed unmatched. For the CDR3, the DNA is TGTGCCAGCAGTTTATGGACAGGGGGTAACACTGAAGCTTTCTTT. It specifies CASSLWTGGNTEAFF. Full variable domain (missing parts from reference TRBV28 and TRBJ1-1): DVKVTQSSRYLVKRTGEKVFLECVQDMDHENMFWYRQDPGLGLRLIYFSYDVKMKEKGDIPEGYSVSREKKERFSLILESASTNQTSMYLCASSLWTGGNTEAFFGQGTRLTVV.

This rearrangement joins TRBV10-3 to TRBJ1-2, with 8 bases lining up with TRBD1. CDR1 is ENHRY, CDR2 SYGVKD, per germline. Unmatched junction bases numbered 13, after V lost 8 bases and J lost 2 bases. This CDR3 has 16 residues. CDR3 loop: CAIFPEGQGHNYGYTF. CDR3 DNA sequence: TGTGCCATCTTTCCCGAAGGACAGGGACACAACTATGGCTACACCTTC.

The V and J genes are TRBV3-1 (or the pseudogene TRBV3-2) and TRBJ1-3; possible D gene TRBD1, 5 bases. This CDR3 region has 15 residues. The V gene lost 4 bases and the J gene lost 2 bases, with 12 bases spanning the gap. The germline V gene has CDR1 LGHDT and CDR2 YNNKEL (reference sequence). The DNA for the CDR3 is TGTGCCAGCAGCCGCCAGGGATTTACTGGAAACACCATATATTTT. Translation: CASSRQGFTGNTIYF.

The chain has TRBV4-2 and TRBJ1-5, with D perhaps TRBD1 (6 bases). There are 15 residues in the CDR3. Trimming stripped 0 bases from V and 6 bases from J, with 12 bases between. Looked up from germline, CDR1 is LGHNA and CDR2 is YNFKEQ. In DNA form, the CDR3 reads TGTGCCAGCAGCCAAGACGGACAGAAGCCTCAGCCCCAGCATTTT. This codes for CASSQDGQKPQPQHF.

With regard to this clone: This specimen includes other DNA sequences encoding the same CDR3. This chain connects TRBV5-4 to TRBJ1-1; TRBD1 aligns across 8 bases. Per the germline V gene, CDR1 is SGHNT and CDR2 is YYREEE (reference sequence). J gave up 5 bases and V 3 bases, and 6 bases lay outside the gene matches. The CDR3 is 14 residues long. CDR3 sequence (DNA): TGTGCCAGCAGCTCGCTGGACAGGGATACTGAAGCTTTCTTT. Translation gives CASSSLDRDTEAFF.